Included here is one TCR beta chain sequence, with context. This sample was included in a study of T cell changes during pregnancy in multiple sclerosis. The ends were cut back, 5 bases at V and 5 bases at J, with 27 bases in the middle. Germline V CDR1 and CDR2: SQVTM, ANQGSEA. This CDR3 has 17 amino acids. Some clones are missing from TCRdb's copy, which holds only in-frame ones; the method was immunoSEQ multiplex PCR. The profile shows approximately 31,000 clones, 90% to 95% of them singletons. Sequences were derived from CD4+ T cells from peripheral blood mononuclear cells, sampled in the second trimester of pregnancy. The rearrangement links TRBV29-1 to TRBJ1-2; a weak D match, TRBD1 (5 bases). This clonotype originated in a female donor with multiple sclerosis, enrolled in a pregnancy study. The CDR3: CSVHRMGGSAGGYGYTF. The CDR3 DNA reads as TGCAGCGTTCATCGAATGGGGGGGTCGGCGGGGGGTTATGGCTACACCTTC.